What follows are 30 T cell receptor beta chains derived from one specimen sequenced in a study of T cell changes during pregnancy in multiple sclerosis. Generated by immunoSEQ multiplex PCR, the TCRdb table keeps only in-frame clones and is missing some. Of approximately 17,000 clones in the sample, roughly 86% were seen once. The source material was CD8+ T cells from peripheral blood mononuclear cells, sampled in the second trimester of pregnancy. The receptors come from a female donor in good health, enrolled as a control in a pregnancy study.

This clone appeared once. The chain links TRBV6-6 to TRBJ1-5; D is unresolved. This CDR3 region has 13 residues. The V and J ends lost 7 bases and 2 bases respectively, with 9 bases between them. Looked up from germline, CDR1 is MNHNY and CDR2 is SVGAGI (reference sequence). The CDR3 DNA reads as TGTGCCAGCACTAGGATGGGCAATCAGCCCCAGCATTTT. It translates to CASTRMGNQPQHF.

V usage is TRBV4-1 and J usage is TRBJ2-2; tentative D call: TRBD2 (5 bases). Looked up from germline, CDR1 is MGHRA and CDR2 is YSYEKL. The CDR3 is 16 residues long. Between the trimmed V and J ends, which lost 4 bases and 2 bases, there was a span of 14 bases. CDR3 coding DNA: TGCGCCAGCAGCCCGCAGGTGACGGGAAACACCGGGGAGCTGTTTTTT. Its protein product is CASSPQVTGNTGELFF.

This clone appeared a few times. This sequence joins TRBV28 and TRBJ1-6; 8 nucleotides agree with TRBD1. Germline CDR1 is MDHEN and CDR2 is SYDVKM. The CDR3 spans 14 residues. V dropped 7 bases and J dropped 10; count of bases not matched to a gene: 9. In nucleotides, the CDR3 is TGTGCCAGCACTGCGACAGGGGTAGGATCACCCCTCCACTTT. It translates to CASTATGVGSPLHF.

CDR3 in amino acids: CASSRSSTEGQYF. CDR3 sequence (DNA): TGCGCCAGCAGCCGTTCCTCGACCGAGGGGCAGTACTTC. The V gene is TRBV4-1, the J gene TRBJ2-7; TRBD2 might be the D (5 bases). Germline V gene sequence: CDR1 MGHRA, CDR2 YSYEKL. The CDR3 totals 13 residues. V was clipped by 4 bases and J by 9 bases, with 16 bases between them.

CDR3 amino acids: CASSESSGYKPQHF. CDR3 bases: TGTGCCAGCAGTGAAAGTTCGGGATACAAGCCCCAGCATTTT. The chain is built from TRBV25-1 and TRBJ1-5, with D unclear. This CDR3 has 14 amino acids. The V end lost 2 bases, the J end lost 8 bases, and 13 bases lay between the germline ends. Looked up from germline, CDR1 is MGHDK and CDR2 is SYGVNS.

The rearrangement links TRBV4-1 to TRBJ1-3; possibly TRBD1 for D (5 bases). Germline CDR1 is MGHRA and CDR2 is YSYEKL. V lost 3 bases, J lost 2 bases, and 17 bases lay in between. This CDR3 comprises 17 residues. In DNA, the CDR3 is TGCGCCAGCAGCCAGGGTCAACTGGCGGACACTGGAAACACCATATATTTT. Translated: CASSQGQLADTGNTIYF.

This clone is a singleton in its sample. This rearrangement joins TRBV16 to TRBJ1-3, with D maybe TRBD1 (6 bases). V lost 3 bases, J lost 1 base, and 13 bases lay in between. CDR3 size: 16 residues. Germline CDR1 is KGHSY and CDR2 is FQNENV. This chain's CDR3 is CASSHRDIVSGNTIYF. The DNA of the CDR3 is TGTGCCAGCAGCCATCGGGACATTGTGTCTGGAAACACCATATATTTT.

Within the sample, this clone is medium-sized. The V call is TRBV4-3, the J call TRBJ2-3; 9 bases fit TRBD1. Unmatched junction bases numbered 4, after V lost 0 bases and J lost 3 bases. This CDR3 is built from 16 residues. The germline gives CDR1 LGHNA, CDR2 YSLEER. CDR3 loop: CASSQEDRGLTDTQYF. In nucleotides, the CDR3 is TGCGCCAGCAGCCAAGAGGACAGGGGATTAACAGATACGCAGTATTTT.

This chain joins TRBV4-3 and TRBJ2-6; D is ambiguous. The germline CDR1 and CDR2 sequences are LGHNA and YSLEER. The CDR3 is made up of 20 amino acids. Deletions cut 2 bases from V and 0 bases from J, with 20 bases between. The CDR3 loop reads CASSQNVLDSWSSGANVLTF. The CDR3 DNA reads TGCGCCAGCAGCCAAAATGTGTTGGATTCTTGGAGCTCTGGGGCCAACGTCCTGACTTTC.

The J gene is TRBJ1-4, the V gene TRBV5-1, with a weak D call TRBD1 (5 bases). This CDR3 contains 15 residues. Germline CDR1 reads SGHRS; CDR2 reads YFSETQ. The V end lost 4 bases, the J end lost 7 bases, and 17 bases lay between the germline ends. The CDR3 DNA is TGCGCCAGCAGCCATTCAGCGGGGCAGGGTGAAAAACTGTTTTTT. Encoded protein: CASSHSAGQGEKLFF.

This chain joins TRBV11-1 and TRBJ2-7; TRBD1 is a possible D gene (5 bases). Trimming left V 5 bases short and J 2 bases short, with 16 bases between. CDR1 is SGHAT and CDR2 is FQDESV in the germline V gene (reference sequence). The CDR3 consists of 15 residues. The chain's CDR3 is CASSLGARATYEQYF. DNA for the CDR3: TGTGCCAGCAGCCTTGGGGCCAGGGCCACCTACGAGCAGTACTTC.

The V call is TRBV9, the J call TRBJ2-1, with TRBD1 as a possible D gene (5 bases). V lost 0 bases, J lost 2 bases, and 9 bases lay in between. The germline V gene encodes CDR1 SGDLS and CDR2 YYNGEE. This CDR3 is built from 15 residues. The CDR3 bases are TGTGCCAGCAGCGTAGATCTAGGGGCCTACAATGAGCAGTTCTTC. Amino acids: CASSVDLGAYNEQFF.

The V gene is TRBV2, the J gene TRBJ2-1; D uncertain. The CDR3 has 15 amino acids. Between the trimmed V and J ends, which lost 4 bases and 4 bases, there was a span of 14 bases. Germline CDR1 SNHLY, CDR2 FYNNEI. In DNA form, the CDR3 reads TGTGCCAGCAGTGGTGTGGGTGACTCTTACAATGAGCAGTTCTTC. It specifies CASSGVGDSYNEQFF.

The rearrangement uses TRBV4-1 and TRBJ1-1; D is unresolved. Per germline, CDR1 MGHRA and CDR2 YSYEKL. The V and J ends lost 2 bases and 8 bases respectively, with 18 bases between them. The CDR3 contains 15 residues. The chain's CDR3 is CASSQKAGREGEAFF. DNA of the CDR3: TGCGCCAGCAGCCAAAAAGCGGGTAGGGAGGGAGAAGCTTTCTTT.

The chain joins TRBV13 to TRBJ1-2; TRBD1 matches 9 bases. Germline CDR1 PRHDT, CDR2 FYEKMQ (reference sequence). The CDR3 is made up of 13 amino acids. V lost 1 base to trimming and J lost 6 bases; unmatched junction nucleotides: 0. The CDR3 sequence is CASSLDRGHGYTF. For the CDR3, the DNA is TGTGCCAGCAGCTTAGACAGGGGGCATGGCTACACCTTC. Full variable domain (remainder filled in from reference TRBV13 and TRBJ1-2): AAGVIQSPRHLIKEKRETATLKCYPIPRHDTVYWYQQGPGQDPQFLISFYEKMQSDKGSIPDRFSAQQFSDYHSELNMSSLELGDSALYFCASSLDRGHGYTFGSGTRLTVV.

The chain is built from TRBV5-1 and TRBJ1-5; D gene unclear. In germline, CDR1 is SGHRS, CDR2 YFSETQ. Between the trimmed V and J ends, which lost 3 bases and 7 bases, there was a span of 14 bases. The CDR3 covers 14 residues. CDR3 in DNA: TGCGCCAGCAGCTCAAGGGTCGGAGGACAGCCCCAGCATTTT. Its protein product is CASSSRVGGQPQHF. Together with reference TRBV5-1 and TRBJ1-5, the CDR3 gives the full variable domain: KAGVTQTPRYLIKTRGQQVTLSCSPISGHRSVSWYQQTPGQGLQFLFEYFSETQRNKGNFPGRFSGRQFSNSRSEMNVSTLELGDSALYLCASSSRVGGQPQHFGDGTRLSIL.

The genes are TRBV9 and TRBJ1-1; TRBD1 might be the D (6 bases). The CDR3 extends over 14 amino acids. Trimming removed 3 bases from V and 5 bases from J, with 14 bases in between. The V gene's germline CDR1 is SGDLS and CDR2 YYNGEE. CDR3 bases: TGTGCCAGCAGCGCACCGGACAGTTCAACTGAAGCTTTCTTT. It specifies CASSAPDSSTEAFF.

The V call is TRBV10-3, the J call TRBJ2-7; unclear D gene. This CDR3 region has 13 residues. The germline gives CDR1 ENHRY, CDR2 SYGVKD. Trimming pared 4 bases from V and 5 bases from J, leaving 12 bases between. CDR3: CAISVRTQDEQYF. The CDR3 coding sequence is TGTGCCATCAGTGTCCGAACCCAGGACGAGCAGTACTTC.

V and J are TRBV27 and TRBJ2-1, with TRBD2 identical over 9 bases. Germline assignment: CDR1 MNHEY and CDR2 SMNVEV (reference sequence). V lost 2 bases to trimming and J lost 6 bases; unmatched junction nucleotides: 5. The CDR3 runs to 15 residues. The CDR3 DNA follows: TGTGCCAGCAGTTTACGGCGGGGGGGCGCCAATGAGCAGTTCTTC. It specifies CASSLRRGGANEQFF.

This clone appeared once. The chain uses TRBV6-5 and TRBJ1-1; TRBD1 agrees at 7 bases. This CDR3 contains 15 residues. V was pared by 0 bases and J by 6 bases, with 7 bases of the junction left unmatched. CDR1 is MNHEY, CDR2 SVGAGI, per germline. CDR3 sequence: CASSYSETGSAEAFF. CDR3 nucleotide sequence: TGTGCCAGCAGTTACTCGGAGACAGGGTCGGCTGAAGCTTTCTTT.

This rearrangement joins TRBV2 to TRBJ2-7; 9 bases agree with TRBD1. Losses at the gene ends were 2 bases for V and 2 bases for J; bases not matched to a gene: 4. Per the germline V gene, CDR1 is SNHLY and CDR2 is FYNNEI. CDR3 size: 15 residues. CDR3 coding DNA: TGTGCCAGCAGTGAATGGGGACAGGGCCCCTACGAGCAGTACTTC. Protein: CASSEWGQGPYEQYF.

The chain recombines TRBV29-1 with TRBJ2-2; 8 bases are shared with TRBD1. Germline CDR1 reads SQVTM; CDR2 reads ANQGSEA. This CDR3 contains 14 residues. The junction had 7 bases not matched to a gene; V was cut back by 4 bases and J by 6 bases. CDR3 DNA: TGCAGCGTTGGGACAGGGAATATCGCCGGGGAGCTGTTTTTT. Its protein product is CSVGTGNIAGELFF.

The chain has TRBV5-5 and TRBJ2-7; 7 bases match TRBD1. With 3 bases clipped from V and 5 bases from J, the junction kept 11 bases outside the gene matches. There are 15 residues in the CDR3. Germline assignment: CDR1 SGHKS and CDR2 YYEKEE (reference sequence). This CDR3 is CASSSPQGSRDEQYF. For the CDR3, the DNA is TGTGCCAGCAGCTCTCCACAGGGGTCTCGGGACGAGCAGTACTTC.

This clone was seen a few times. The CDR3 loop reads CASSLGPPGQGVDQPQHF. In nucleotides, the CDR3 is TGTGCCAGCAGCTTAGGTCCCCCGGGACAGGGGGTTGACCAGCCCCAGCATTTT. The genes are TRBV7-9 and TRBJ1-5; TRBD1 aligns across 11 bases. CDR1 is SEHNR and CDR2 is FQNEAQ in the germline V gene (reference sequence). The trim removed 1 base at V and 7 bases at J, leaving 12 bases unmatched. The CDR3 totals 18 residues.

The J gene is TRBJ1-6, the V gene TRBV2, with TRBD1 identical over 8 bases. Per the germline V gene, CDR1 is SNHLY and CDR2 is FYNNEI. Trimming took 4 bases from V and 2 from J; bases not matched to a gene: 4. The CDR3 is 16 amino acids. The CDR3 DNA is TGTGCCAGCAGTGGGGCAGGGGGCCCCTATAATTCACCCCTCCACTTT. Translated: CASSGAGGPYNSPLHF.

The rearrangement uses TRBV5-8 and TRBJ1-5; D remains ambiguous. Trimming shortened V by 3 bases and J by 5 bases, and 6 bases separated the two germline ends. There are 12 residues in the CDR3. Germline values: CDR1 SGHTS, CDR2 YDEGEE. The CDR3 region has the DNA TGTGCCAGCAGCTCGGACTATCAGCCCCAGCATTTT. Its translation: CASSSDYQPQHF.

The chain couples TRBV27 to TRBJ1-1, with 9 bases lining up with TRBD1. Germline-derived CDR1 and CDR2 are MNHEY and SMNVEV (reference sequence). This CDR3 comprises 13 residues. V lost 6 bases and J lost 5; bases outside the gene matches: 4. CDR3 DNA: TGTGCCAGCAGATCGACAGGGGGAACTGAAGCTTTCTTT. Translation: CASRSTGGTEAFF.

This clone came up once. This sequence joins TRBV4-3 and TRBJ1-1; D is perhaps TRBD1 (6 bases). The CDR3 contains 14 residues. In germline, CDR1 is LGHNA, CDR2 YSLEER. V lost 0 bases to trimming and J lost 4 bases, with 9 bases between them. CDR3 in amino acids: CASSQEGGGTEAFF. CDR3 sequence (DNA): TGCGCCAGCAGCCAAGAGGGAGGGGGCACTGAAGCTTTCTTT.

As DNA, the CDR3 is TGTGCCAGCAGCTTGACTAGCGCCCACCCCGGGGAGCTGTTTTTT. Amino acid sequence: CASSLTSAHPGELFF. This rearrangement joins TRBV5-6 to TRBJ2-2, with 7 bases matching TRBD2. After removal of 1 base from V and 6 bases from J, the junction contained 6 bases not matched to a gene. CDR3 length equals 15 residues. From germline, CDR1 is SGHDT and CDR2 YYEEEE. The complete variable domain, with remaining parts taken from reference TRBV5-6 and TRBJ2-2, reads DAGVTQSPTHLIKTRGQQVTLRCSPKSGHDTVSWYQQALGQGPQFIFQYYEEEERQRGNFPDRFSGHQFPNYSSELNVNALLLGDSALYLCASSLTSAHPGELFFGEGSRLTVL.

The J gene is TRBJ2-7, the V gene TRBV5-5, with 7 bases fitting TRBD1. V gave up 1 base and J gave up 5 bases; unmatched junction bases: 3. CDR3 length: 13 residues. Looked up from germline, CDR1 is SGHKS and CDR2 is YYEKEE (reference sequence). CDR3 DNA sequence: TGTGCCAGCAGCTTGCACAGGGGAAACGAGCAGTACTTC. Amino acids: CASSLHRGNEQYF.